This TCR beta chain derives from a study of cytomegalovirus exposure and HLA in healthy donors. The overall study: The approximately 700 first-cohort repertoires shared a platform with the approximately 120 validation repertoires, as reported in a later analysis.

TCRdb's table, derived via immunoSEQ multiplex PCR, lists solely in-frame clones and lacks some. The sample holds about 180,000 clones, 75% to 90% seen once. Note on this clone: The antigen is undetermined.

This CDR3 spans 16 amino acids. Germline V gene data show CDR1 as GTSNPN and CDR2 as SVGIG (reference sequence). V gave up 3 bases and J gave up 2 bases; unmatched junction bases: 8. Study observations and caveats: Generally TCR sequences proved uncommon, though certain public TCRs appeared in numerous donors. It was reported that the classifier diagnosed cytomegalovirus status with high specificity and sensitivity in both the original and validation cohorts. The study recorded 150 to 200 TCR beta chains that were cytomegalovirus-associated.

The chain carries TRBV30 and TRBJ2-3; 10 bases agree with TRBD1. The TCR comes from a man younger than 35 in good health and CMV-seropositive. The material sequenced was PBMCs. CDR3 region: CAWRLTGQGYTDTQYF. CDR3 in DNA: TGTGCCTGGAGACTCACGGGACAGGGGTACACAGATACGCAGTATTTT.